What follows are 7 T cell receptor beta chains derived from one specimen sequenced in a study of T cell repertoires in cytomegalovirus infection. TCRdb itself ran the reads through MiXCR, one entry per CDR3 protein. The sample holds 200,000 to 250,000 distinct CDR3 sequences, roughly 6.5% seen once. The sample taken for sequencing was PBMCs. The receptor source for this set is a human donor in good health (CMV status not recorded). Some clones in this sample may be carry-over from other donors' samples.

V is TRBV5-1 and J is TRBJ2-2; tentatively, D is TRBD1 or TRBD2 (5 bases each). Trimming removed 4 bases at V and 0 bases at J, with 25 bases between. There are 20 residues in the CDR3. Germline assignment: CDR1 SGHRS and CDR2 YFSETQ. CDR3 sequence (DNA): TGCGCCAGCAGCCCGTATGTCTCGATTCCGGGACGGACGAACACCGGGGAGCTGTTTTTT. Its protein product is CASSPYVSIPGRTNTGELFF.

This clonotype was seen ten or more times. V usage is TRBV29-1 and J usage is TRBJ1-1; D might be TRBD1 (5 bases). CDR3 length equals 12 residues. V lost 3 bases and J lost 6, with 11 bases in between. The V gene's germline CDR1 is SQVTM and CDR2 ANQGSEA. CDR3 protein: CSVDWGPPEAFF. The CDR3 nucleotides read TGCAGCGTTGATTGGGGCCCCCCTGAAGCTTTCTTT.

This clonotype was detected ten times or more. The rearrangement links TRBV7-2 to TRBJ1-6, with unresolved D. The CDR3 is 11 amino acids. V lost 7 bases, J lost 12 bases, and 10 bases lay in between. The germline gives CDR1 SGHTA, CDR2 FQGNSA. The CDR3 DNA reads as TGTGCCAGCACCCCCTCCGGACCCCTCCACTTT. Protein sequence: CASTPSGPLHF.

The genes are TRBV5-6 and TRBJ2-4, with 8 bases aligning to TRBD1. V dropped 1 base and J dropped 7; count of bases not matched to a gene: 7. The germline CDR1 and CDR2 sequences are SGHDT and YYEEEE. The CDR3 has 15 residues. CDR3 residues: CASSLKTGAFNIQYF. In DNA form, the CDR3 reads TGTGCCAGCAGCTTGAAGACAGGGGCTTTCAACATTCAGTACTTC.

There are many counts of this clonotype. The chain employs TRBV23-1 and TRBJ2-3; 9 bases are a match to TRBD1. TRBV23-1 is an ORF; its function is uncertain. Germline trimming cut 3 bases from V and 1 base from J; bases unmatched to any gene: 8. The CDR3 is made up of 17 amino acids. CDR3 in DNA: TGCGCCAGCAGTCACTGGGACAGGGAGACCGGCACAGATACGCAGTATTTT. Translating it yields CASSHWDRETGTDTQYF.

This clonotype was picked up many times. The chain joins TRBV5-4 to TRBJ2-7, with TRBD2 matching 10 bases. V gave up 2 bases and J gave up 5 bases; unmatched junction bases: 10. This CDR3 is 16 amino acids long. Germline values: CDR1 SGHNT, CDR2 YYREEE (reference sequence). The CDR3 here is CASSFEAGGPRNEQYF. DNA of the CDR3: TGTGCCAGCAGCTTCGAAGCGGGGGGGCCTCGGAACGAGCAGTACTTC.

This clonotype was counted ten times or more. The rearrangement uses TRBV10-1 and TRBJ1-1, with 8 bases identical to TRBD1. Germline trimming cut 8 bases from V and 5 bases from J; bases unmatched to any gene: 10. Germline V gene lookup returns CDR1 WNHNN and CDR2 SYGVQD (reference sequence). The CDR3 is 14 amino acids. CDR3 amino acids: CASDMTGEVTEAFF. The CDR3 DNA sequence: TGCGCCAGCGATATGACAGGGGAGGTAACTGAAGCTTTCTTT.